This T cell receptor beta chain appears in the sequencing data of a study of vaccination and CD4 T cells after COVID-19. This sample's treatment: 10-day PBMC culture with coronavirus spike peptide pools or control peptides (ViraFEST assay). Details on this clonotype: What it recognizes is unknown.

The CDR3 covers 17 residues. The junction had 7 bases not matched to a gene; V was cut back by 1 base and J by 3 bases. Germline-derived CDR1 and CDR2 are DFQATT and SNEGSKA (reference sequence). The assay that was used to sequence DNA from cultured CD4+ T cells was the Oncomine TCR Beta short-read assay. Using its own MiXCR run on the PCR reads, TCRdb lists one record per CDR3 protein. This sample yields around 25,000 distinct CDR3 sequences, of which 45% to 65% are seen a single time; 2.5% to 3.5% belongs to the top ten. The V and J genes are TRBV20-1 and TRBJ2-7; the match to TRBD2 covers 15 bases. Sequencing input: CD4+ T cells from blood, cultured in vitro. This sequence originates from a human donor who had recovered from COVID-19. CDR3: CSARATGTSGRNYEQYF. The CDR3 nucleotides read TGCAGTGCTAGAGCGACAGGGACTAGCGGGAGGAACTACGAGCAGTACTTC.